The TCR beta chain described here comes from a study of blood T cell repertoires in COVID-19. Study-wide background: The origin of the acute and convalescent COVID-19 samples was the United States, Italy and Spain.

The CDR3 sequence is 15 residues long. Germline V CDR1 and CDR2: SGHNT, YYREEE (reference sequence). Trimming pared 3 bases from V and 3 bases from J, leaving 15 bases between. The assay was immunoSEQ multiplex PCR, and TCRdb's table has in-frame clones only and misses some. The sample gives approximately 110,000 clones, approximately 85% of which show up once; just over 5.5% is in the top ten. Patients of the Seattle cohort, enrolled during active infection, were followed longitudinally. The chain couples TRBV5-4 to TRBJ1-2; D not certain. The sample taken for sequencing was peripheral blood. The receptor was derived from a woman aged 60 to 75 with COVID-19, enrolled during active disease. CDR3 bases: TGTGCCAGCAGCTCCCGGTCGGAGGGTGACTATGGCTACACCTTC. Translation gives CASSSRSEGDYGYTF.